Presented here are 30 T cell receptor beta chains from one specimen sequenced in a study of blood T cell repertoires in COVID-19. Some clones are missing from TCRdb's copy, which holds only in-frame ones; the method was immunoSEQ multiplex PCR. The table lists fewer than 250,000 clones, 84% of them singletons, with around 3.1% in the top ten. The sequenced material came from PBMCs or T cells enriched from blood (not recorded which). The receptors were sampled from a woman between 25 and 40 years old who had been exposed to COVID-19.

V gene TRBV3-1 (or the pseudogene TRBV3-2) combines with J gene TRBJ2-5; possible D gene TRBD1, 6 bases. Trimming shortened V by 6 bases and J by 2 bases, and 16 bases separated the two germline ends. From germline, CDR1 is LGHDT and CDR2 YNNKEL (reference sequence). The CDR3 sequence is 15 residues long. CDR3 sequence reads: CASRTGTYTQETQYF. CDR3 sequence (DNA): TGTGCCAGCAGGACCGGGACATACACTCAAGAGACCCAGTACTTC.

This chain connects TRBV6-5 to TRBJ2-7; TRBD2 matches 10 bases. This CDR3 contains 13 residues. Trimming removed 9 bases from V and 2 bases from J; junction bases left unmatched: 4. The germline CDR1 and CDR2 sequences are MNHEY and SVGAGI. CDR3 sequence: CASASGGTYEQYF. CDR3 in DNA: TGTGCCAGTGCTAGCGGGGGAACCTACGAGCAGTACTTC.

The V gene is TRBV5-5, the J gene TRBJ1-2; 7 nucleotides match TRBD1. Unmatched junction bases numbered 8, after V lost 0 bases and J lost 6 bases. Looked up from germline, CDR1 is SGHKS and CDR2 is YYEKEE (reference sequence). CDR3 length equals 15 residues. The DNA for the CDR3 is TGTGCCAGCAGCTTGGAGGGGGCAAAGGGTCATGGCTACACCTTC. Its translation: CASSLEGAKGHGYTF.

V and J are TRBV5-8 and TRBJ1-5; D gene ambiguous. Germline CDR1 and CDR2: SGHTS and YDEGEE. Deletions cut 5 bases from V and 3 bases from J, with 12 bases between. The CDR3 contains 14 residues. In DNA form, the CDR3 reads TGTGCCAGCAGTTTAGTCCTCGTCAATCAGCCCCAGCATTTT. Translation gives CASSLVLVNQPQHF. The full variable domain, its missing parts supplied by reference TRBV5-8 and TRBJ1-5, is EAGVTQSPTHLIKTRGQQATLRCSPISGHTSVYWYQQALGLGLQFLLWYDEGEERNRGNFPPRFSGRQFPNYSSELNVNALELEDSALYLCASSLVLVNQPQHFGDGTRLSIL.

The chain is built from TRBV2 and TRBJ1-4; TRBD1 aligns across 8 bases. The CDR3 length is 15 residues. J gave up 5 bases and V 8 bases, and 10 bases lay outside the gene matches. Germline CDR1 and CDR2: SNHLY and FYNNEI. The CDR3 region is CASVPNQGANEKLFF. In DNA form, the CDR3 reads TGTGCCAGCGTTCCGAATCAGGGGGCAAATGAAAAACTGTTTTTT.

The CDR3 loop reads CASSFQGADTEAFF. The DNA for the CDR3 is TGCGCCAGCAGCTTCCAGGGGGCGGACACTGAAGCTTTCTTT. This chain connects TRBV5-1 to TRBJ1-1, with TRBD1 identical over 8 bases. V lost 2 bases to trimming and J lost 3 bases; unmatched junction nucleotides: 3. This CDR3 comprises 14 residues. Germline V CDR1 and CDR2: SGHRS, YFSETQ.

V is TRBV6-5 and J is TRBJ1-5; 7 bases are a match to TRBD1. The ends lost 6 bases at V and 4 bases at J; junction bases unmatched: 9. The CDR3 consists of 15 residues. Germline V lookup: CDR1 MNHEY, CDR2 SVGAGI. The CDR3 region is CASRPQGLDNQPQHF. The CDR3 region has the DNA TGTGCCAGCAGACCACAGGGGTTGGATAATCAGCCCCAGCATTTT.

This chain uses TRBV19 with TRBJ1-5, with D uncertain. This CDR3 has 14 residues. V was pared by 5 bases and J by 1 base, with 9 bases between. From germline, CDR1 is LNHDA and CDR2 SQIVND (reference sequence). CDR3 sequence (DNA): TGTGCCAGTAGTCGGGAAAGGAGCAATCAGCCCCAGCATTTT. It translates to CASSRERSNQPQHF. Variable domain in full (rest from reference TRBV19 and TRBJ1-5): DGGITQSPKYLFRKEGQNVTLSCEQNLNHDAMYWYRQDPGQGLRLIYYSQIVNDFQKGDIAEGYSVSREKKESFPLTVTSAQKNPTAFYLCASSRERSNQPQHFGDGTRLSIL.

The V and J genes are TRBV10-3 and TRBJ1-4, with D possibly TRBD1 on 5 matching bases. Looked up from germline, CDR1 is ENHRY and CDR2 is SYGVKD. Trimming shortened V by 0 bases and J by 8 bases, and 13 bases separated the two germline ends. This CDR3 is 15 amino acids long. CDR3 sequence reads: CAISESRVGGEKLFF. The CDR3 DNA is TGTGCCATCAGTGAGTCCAGGGTAGGCGGCGAAAAACTGTTTTTT.

The rearrangement links TRBV9 to TRBJ1-1; D is perhaps TRBD1 (6 bases). Trimming shortened V by 0 bases and J by 0 bases, and 15 bases separated the two germline ends. Germline loops: CDR1 SGDLS, CDR2 YYNGEE. The CDR3 is 17 amino acids. The CDR3 DNA sequence: TGTGCCAGCAGCGTAGAGGGACACCCCGAGTTGAACACTGAAGCTTTCTTT. This gives the protein CASSVEGHPELNTEAFF.

The genes are TRBV29-1 and TRBJ2-1; D is unclear. CDR1 is SQVTM, CDR2 ANQGSEA, per germline. The CDR3 spans 11 residues. The V end lost 3 bases, the J end lost 10 bases, and 10 bases lay between the germline ends. CDR3 sequence reads: CSVDGAEEQFF. CDR3 bases: TGCAGCGTTGACGGCGCGGAAGAGCAGTTCTTC.

This chain links TRBV7-2 with TRBJ1-2; no clear D. Germline V gene lookup returns CDR1 SGHTA and CDR2 FQGNSA. The length of the CDR3 is 15 residues. V was shortened by 3 bases and J by 2 bases, with 13 bases between the two germline ends. The CDR3 reads CASSFLSEKNYGYTF. CDR3 DNA: TGTGCCAGCAGCTTTCTTTCGGAGAAAAACTATGGCTACACCTTC.

V and J are TRBV7-2 and TRBJ2-3; D is undetermined. Per the germline V gene, CDR1 is SGHTA and CDR2 is FQGNSA. V gave up 4 bases and J gave up 2 bases, with 19 bases separating them. This CDR3 is built from 17 residues. This chain's CDR3 is CASSSKRGDGVTDTQYF. CDR3 DNA sequence: TGTGCCAGCAGCTCGAAACGCGGTGACGGAGTCACAGATACGCAGTATTTT.

The gene calls are TRBV18 and TRBJ1-5, with a weak D call TRBD1 (5 bases). The V end was cut by 6 bases, the J end by 7 bases, with 16 bases between. The CDR3 has 14 residues. Per the germline V gene, CDR1 is KGHSH and CDR2 is LQKENI. The CDR3 spells CASSGLREGQPQHF. Here the CDR3 DNA reads TGTGCCAGCTCGGGGCTTAGGGAGGGCCAGCCCCAGCATTTT.

The chain combines TRBV19 with TRBJ1-2; 10 positions agree with TRBD1. The CDR3 is made up of 15 amino acids. From germline, CDR1 is LNHDA and CDR2 SQIVND (reference sequence). V shed 9 bases, J shed 3 bases, and the junction held 10 bases outside the gene matches. This CDR3 reads CASRDRGTGDYGYTF. CDR3 bases: TGTGCCAGCCGGGACAGGGGAACGGGTGACTATGGCTACACCTTC.

The genes are TRBV3-1 (or the pseudogene TRBV3-2) and TRBJ1-2; D gene ambiguous. V dropped 4 bases and J dropped 2 bases, with 5 bases sitting between them. In germline, CDR1 is LGHDT, CDR2 YNNKEL (reference sequence). The CDR3 is made up of 12 amino acids. As DNA, the CDR3 is TGTGCCAGCAGCCGACAAAACTATGGCTACACCTTC. As protein: CASSRQNYGYTF.

A single count supports this clone. The gene calls are TRBV11-3 and TRBJ2-3; D gene uncertain. The CDR3 is 16 residues long. Germline V gene sequence: CDR1 SGHNT, CDR2 YENEEA. Trimming removed 1 base at V and 0 bases at J, with 11 bases between. The CDR3 sequence is CASSLGAKASTDTQYF. The CDR3 DNA sequence: TGTGCCAGCAGCTTAGGGGCCAAGGCTAGCACAGATACGCAGTATTTT.

The chain has TRBV3-1 (or the pseudogene TRBV3-2) and TRBJ2-4, with 14 bases that match TRBD2. The germline gives CDR1 LGHDT, CDR2 YNNKEL (reference sequence). The V segment lost 4 bases and the J segment 0 bases; nucleotides outside the gene matches: 11. The length of the CDR3 is 20 residues. CDR3: CASSRRGGTSGGIAKNIQYF. CDR3 sequence (DNA): TGTGCCAGCAGCCGACGAGGAGGGACTAGCGGGGGAATAGCCAAAAACATTCAGTACTTC.

The chain couples TRBV9 to TRBJ2-1; 12 bases are a match to TRBD2. The CDR3 loop spans 14 amino acids. Germline CDR1 reads SGDLS; CDR2 reads YYNGEE. Unmatched junction bases numbered 3, after V lost 6 bases and J lost 5 bases. The CDR3 region is CASTTSGGNNEQFF. The DNA of the CDR3 is TGTGCCAGCACGACTAGCGGGGGAAACAATGAGCAGTTCTTC. Full variable domain (remainder filled in from reference TRBV9 and TRBJ2-1): DSGVTQTPKHLITATGQRVTLRCSPRSGDLSVYWYQQSLDQGLQFLIQYYNGEERAKGNILERFSAQQFPDLHSELNLSSLELGDSALYFCASTTSGGNNEQFFGPGTRLTVL.

This chain connects TRBV27 to TRBJ2-7, with a weak D call TRBD1 (6 bases). CDR1 MNHEY and CDR2 SMNVEV come from the germline V gene (reference sequence). V was clipped by 0 bases and J by 0 bases, with 12 bases between them. The CDR3 runs to 16 residues. For the CDR3, the DNA is TGTGCCAGCAGTTTATCCCCCGACAGGAGCTCCTACGAGCAGTACTTC. Its protein product is CASSLSPDRSSYEQYF.

The rearrangement uses TRBV19 and TRBJ1-4, with D unresolved. With 1 base removed from V and 2 bases from J, the gap between germline ends came to 8 bases. The CDR3 contains 15 residues. The germline CDR1 and CDR2 sequences are LNHDA and SQIVND (reference sequence). DNA of the CDR3: TGTGCCAGTAGTATAGGCGGGAAGACTAATGAAAAACTGTTTTTT. Protein product: CASSIGGKTNEKLFF. Combining the CDR3 with reference TRBV19 and TRBJ1-4 gives the whole variable domain DGGITQSPKYLFRKEGQNVTLSCEQNLNHDAMYWYRQDPGQGLRLIYYSQIVNDFQKGDIAEGYSVSREKKESFPLTVTSAQKNPTAFYLCASSIGGKTNEKLFFGSGTQLSVL.

This clone came up once. The chain recombines TRBV5-1 with TRBJ1-4, with 10 positions matching TRBD1. V lost 4 bases to trimming and J lost 5 bases; unmatched junction nucleotides: 11. This CDR3 is 17 amino acids long. Germline V gene lookup returns CDR1 SGHRS and CDR2 YFSETQ. The CDR3 nucleotides read TGCGCCAGCAGCCAAGGAATATTGGACAGGGGGAATGAAAAACTGTTTTTT. Its translation: CASSQGILDRGNEKLFF.

This clone was counted at least ten times. The chain couples TRBV7-2 to TRBJ2-5; D may be TRBD1 (5 bases). The CDR3 consists of 18 residues. The V end lost 1 base, the J end lost 0 bases, and 18 bases lay between the germline ends. The germline V gene encodes CDR1 SGHTA and CDR2 FQGNSA. The CDR3 sequence: CASSLVGRADLYQETQYF. The CDR3 coding sequence is TGTGCCAGCAGCTTAGTAGGCAGGGCAGACCTTTACCAAGAGACCCAGTACTTC.

The V call is TRBV25-1, the J call TRBJ1-1, with 7 bases that match TRBD1. Germline CDR1 reads MGHDK; CDR2 reads SYGVNS. Trimming at V came to 1 base and at J to 10 bases, leaving 12 bases not matched to a gene. The CDR3 has 15 amino acids. Here the CDR3 reads CASSELDRAPQGAFF. For the CDR3, the DNA is TGTGCCAGCAGTGAATTAGACAGGGCCCCCCAGGGAGCTTTCTTT. Looking up the rest from reference TRBV25-1 and TRBJ1-1 gives the full variable domain: EADIYQTPRYLVIGTGKKITLECSQTMGHDKMYWYQQDPGMELHLIHYSYGVNSTEKGDLSSESTVSRIRTEHFPLTLESARPSHTSQYLCASSELDRAPQGAFFGQGTRLTVV.

The V call is TRBV19, the J call TRBJ2-5; D not resolved. CDR1 and CDR2 from the germline V gene are LNHDA and SQIVND (reference sequence). V lost 6 bases and J lost 5, with 10 bases in between. This CDR3 has 12 amino acids. The CDR3 DNA sequence: TGTGCCAGTAGCCCCCCCTACGAGACCCAGTACTTC. The encoded protein is CASSPPYETQYF.

The genes are TRBV5-1 and TRBJ2-7, with 9 bases lining up with TRBD1. CDR1 and CDR2 from the germline V gene are SGHRS and YFSETQ. Trimming took 3 bases from V and 3 from J; bases not matched to a gene: 7. This CDR3 has 15 residues. As DNA, the CDR3 is TGCGCCAGCAGCTCAAAACAGGGGGCTAACTACGAGCAGTACTTC. Translation gives CASSSKQGANYEQYF.

The chain links TRBV28 to TRBJ1-2, with D uncertain. V was clipped by 2 bases and J by 0 bases, with 10 bases between them. Germline CDR1 reads MDHEN; CDR2 reads SYDVKM. The CDR3 is 15 amino acids. CDR3 nucleotide sequence: TGTGCCAGCAGTTTAGGCCCGGGAGCTAACTATGGCTACACCTTC. It is translated as CASSLGPGANYGYTF.

The DNA for the CDR3 is TGTGCCAGCAGGGCCACCGGGACAGCAAGCTACGAGCAGTACTTC. Protein product: CASRATGTASYEQYF. The chain uses TRBV6-5 and TRBJ2-7, with 7 bases that match TRBD1. This CDR3 comprises 15 residues. The ends lost 6 bases at V and 3 bases at J; junction bases unmatched: 11. Germline-derived CDR1 and CDR2 are MNHEY and SVGAGI.

The chain carries TRBV5-8 and TRBJ2-1, with D unclear. The germline gives CDR1 SGHTS, CDR2 YDEGEE. This CDR3 spans 13 amino acids. V lost 5 bases to trimming and J lost 2 bases, with 8 bases between them. The CDR3 loop reads CASSSGPYNEQFF. The CDR3 DNA follows: TGTGCCAGCAGTAGTGGGCCCTACAATGAGCAGTTCTTC.

V gene TRBV5-1 combines with J gene TRBJ1-2; D is unclear. The CDR3 loop spans 13 amino acids. Germline V gene data show CDR1 as SGHRS and CDR2 as YFSETQ. V gave up 0 bases and J gave up 4 bases, with 7 bases separating them. The CDR3 region is CASSLEPSYGYTF. The CDR3 DNA is TGCGCCAGCAGCTTGGAACCGAGCTATGGCTACACCTTC.